This T cell receptor (beta chain) stems from a study of OX40 agonist ivuxolimab in advanced cancers. Turning to the overall study: Ivuxolimab, which targeted the costimulatory receptor OX40 (CD134), was an agonistic, fully human IgG2 monoclonal antibody. Intravenous ivuxolimab was administered to patients every 2 weeks at six dose levels: 0.01, 0.1, 0.3, 1.5, 3 and 10 mg/kg. Among the 52 dose-escalation patients, around 20 had hepatocellular carcinoma, roughly 15 melanoma, 9 renal cell carcinoma and 9 head and neck cancer. In the dose-escalation cohort, 82.7% of patients were male, and the mean age was approximately 55 years, with a range of about 23 to 80. Prior anti-PD-1, anti-PD-L1 or anti-CTLA-4 therapy was permitted, and 40% of dose-escalation patients had received checkpoint inhibitors. Partial responses occurred in three dose-escalation patients: two with cutaneous melanoma and one with hepatocellular carcinoma. The purpose of peripheral TCRbeta sequencing was to test whether ivuxolimab changed TCR sequence diversity and led to clonal T-cell expansion. The paper reports the monotherapy dose-escalation portion (N of about 52 patients) of the phase I ivuxolimab trial. Overall study outcomes, separate from this receptor: On average, CD8+ T cells showed more expanded clones than CD4+ T cells after ivuxolimab. In the 0.1-3.0 mg/kg groups, partial responders were among the patients with the lowest normalized peripheral clonal expansion, particularly in CD8+ T cells. At doses from 0.1 to 3.0 mg/kg, clonal expansion was seen in both CD4+ and CD8+ blood T cells between baseline and week 6. Low levels of normalized T-cell clonal expansion were also seen in some patients who did not respond. Which antigens the clonally expanded peripheral T cells were specific for was not determined.

V is reduced by 6 bases and J by 4 bases, leaving a spacing of 19 bases between them. According to the germline V gene (reference sequence), CDR1 reads SEHNR and CDR2 reads FQNEAQ. Including cysteine and phenylalanine, the CDR3 has 16 amino acids. Only the CDR3 DNA stays, 48 bases, in frame from base 1. For sequencing of the TCRbeta CDR3 region, genomic DNA was extracted from the sorted cells. The immunoSEQ Assay was used for sequencing of TCRbeta CDR3 regions. Entries here come from immuneACCESS through TCRdb and include only in-frame sequences with V and J called. Some clones fail to appear in such tables; in the studies checked, an unresolved V gene covers under half of the shortfall, and the cause of the remainder is unknown. This sample gives tens of thousands of clones in total; about 90% of them show up just once. The leading ten clones occupy 20% to 25% of the sample. The trial excluded patients who had a history of autoimmune disease or who were on systemic immunosuppression. Peripheral blood for TCR sequencing was drawn from every dose cohort at baseline, at cycle 4 day 1 and at cycle 7 day 1. Samples came from an open-label, multicenter, first-in-human phase I dose-escalation trial of ivuxolimab. The trial enrolled adults with locally advanced or metastatic head and neck squamous cell, hepatocellular, melanoma or renal cell carcinoma. Before TCR sequencing, CD4+ T cells and CD8+ T cells from peripheral blood were sorted into separate populations.

About this clone itself: Its antigen remains unidentified. No base-level quality is on record; no much larger clone is a single base apart.

The sequences come from CD4+ or CD8+ T cells sorted from blood, collected in a trial of the OX40 agonist ivuxolimab. The receptor was derived from an adult with an advanced solid tumor such as melanoma, head and neck, liver or kidney cancer. The sequence joins TRBV7-9 to TRBJ2-1; the D gene is possibly TRBD2, with 6 bases matching. The sequenced DNA: TGTGCCAGCAGTATTCCAGCGGGCCCGAGTTACAATGAGCAGTTCTTC. Translated, this gives CASSIPAGPSYNEQFF.